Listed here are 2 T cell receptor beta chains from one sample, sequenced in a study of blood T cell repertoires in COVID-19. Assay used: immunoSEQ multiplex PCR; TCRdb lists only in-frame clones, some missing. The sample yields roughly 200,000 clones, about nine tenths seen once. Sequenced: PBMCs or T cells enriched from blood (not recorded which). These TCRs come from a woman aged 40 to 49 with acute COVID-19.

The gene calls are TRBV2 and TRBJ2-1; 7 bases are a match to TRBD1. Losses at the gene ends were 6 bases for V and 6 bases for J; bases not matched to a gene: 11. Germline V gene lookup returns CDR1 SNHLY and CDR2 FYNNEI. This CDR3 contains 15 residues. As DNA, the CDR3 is TGTGCCAGCAGCCCCAGGGGACAGATTACCAATGAGCAGTTCTTC. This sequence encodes CASSPRGQITNEQFF. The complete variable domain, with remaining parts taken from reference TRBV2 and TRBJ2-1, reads EPEVTQTPSHQVTQMGQEVILRCVPISNHLYFYWYRQILGQKVEFLVSFYNNEISEKSEIFDDQFSVERPDGSNFTLKIRSTKLEDSAMYFCASSPRGQITNEQFFGPGTRLTVL.

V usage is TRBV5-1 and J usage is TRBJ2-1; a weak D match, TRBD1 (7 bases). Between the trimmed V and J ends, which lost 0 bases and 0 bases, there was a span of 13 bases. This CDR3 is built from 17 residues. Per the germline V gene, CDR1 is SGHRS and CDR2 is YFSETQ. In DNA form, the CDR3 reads TGCGCCAGCAGCTTGGAGGGGGCGGGGAGCTCCTACAATGAGCAGTTCTTC. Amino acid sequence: CASSLEGAGSSYNEQFF.